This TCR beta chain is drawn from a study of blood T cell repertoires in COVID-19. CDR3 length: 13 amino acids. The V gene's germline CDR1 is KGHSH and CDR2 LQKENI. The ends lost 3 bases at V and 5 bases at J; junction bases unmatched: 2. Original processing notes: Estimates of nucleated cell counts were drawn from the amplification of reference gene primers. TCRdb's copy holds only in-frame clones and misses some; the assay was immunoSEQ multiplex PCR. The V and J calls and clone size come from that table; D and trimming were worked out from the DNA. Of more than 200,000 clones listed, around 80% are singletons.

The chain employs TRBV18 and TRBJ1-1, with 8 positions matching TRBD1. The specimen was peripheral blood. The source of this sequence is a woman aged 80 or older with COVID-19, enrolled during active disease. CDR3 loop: CASSPRGQTEAFF. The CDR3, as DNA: TGTGCCAGCTCACCCAGGGGGCAAACTGAAGCTTTCTTT.